Listed here are 32 T cell receptor beta chains from one sample, sequenced in a study of blood T cells in healthy people across ages. The second PCR ran 7 to 11 cycles with a sample-barcoded 5' primer and J-beta primers. TCRdb re-analysed the 5' RACE reads in MiXCR, keeping a single row per CDR3 protein. The sample records about 1,500,000 distinct CDR3 sequences, about 40% being singletons. Specimen: blood. These receptors all stem from a young woman in good health.

The rearrangement uses TRBV7-2 and TRBJ2-5; 10 bases agree with TRBD2. Germline CDR1 reads SGHTA; CDR2 reads FQGNSA. V lost 3 bases and J lost 2; bases outside the gene matches: 6. The length of the CDR3 is 16 residues. The CDR3 spells CASSFRASGGQETQYF. The CDR3 bases are TGTGCCAGCAGCTTTAGGGCTAGCGGGGGTCAAGAGACCCAGTACTTC.

J is TRBJ2-2 and V is TRBV5-1, with D perhaps TRBD2 (7 bases). V lost 4 bases to trimming and J lost 1 base, with 20 bases between them. Germline V CDR1 and CDR2: SGHRS, YFSETQ. The CDR3 contains 18 residues. CDR3 sequence: CASSDLAGARGNTGELFF. CDR3 in DNA: TGCGCCAGCAGCGACCTTGCGGGGGCAAGGGGGAACACCGGGGAGCTGTTTTTT. The full variable domain, in which reference TRBV5-1 and TRBJ2-2 provide the parts outside the CDR3, is KAGVTQTPRYLIKTRGQQVTLSCSPISGHRSVSWYQQTPGQGLQFLFEYFSETQRNKGNFPGRFSGRQFSNSRSEMNVSTLELGDSALYLCASSDLAGARGNTGELFFGEGSRLTVL.

The rearrangement uses TRBV28 and TRBJ1-1; D may be TRBD1 (6 bases). From germline, CDR1 is MDHEN and CDR2 SYDVKM. This CDR3 has 12 residues. V lost 5 bases to trimming and J lost 4 bases, with 8 bases between them. CDR3 loop: CASSTGSTEAFF. The CDR3 region has the DNA TGTGCCAGCAGTACAGGGAGCACTGAAGCTTTCTTT.

This chain links TRBV20-1 with TRBJ2-1; D assignment may be TRBD1 or TRBD2 (5 bases each). The J call may be in error: the DNA end matches TRBJ2-7 better. The CDR3 is 13 amino acids. CDR1 is DFQATT and CDR2 is SNEGSKA in the germline V gene (reference sequence). The CDR3 loop reads CSARDLGEYEQYF. The CDR3 nucleotides read TGCAGTGCTAGAGATTTGGGGGAGTACGAGCAGTACTTC.

The chain uses TRBV6-1 and TRBJ2-1, with D maybe TRBD2 (5 bases). The CDR3 covers 17 residues. Between the trimmed V and J ends, which lost 2 bases and 5 bases, there was a span of 19 bases. Per the germline V gene, CDR1 is MNHNS and CDR2 is SASEGT. The CDR3 nucleotides are TGTGCCAGCAGTGAACTCAAGCGAGGGAGCCTAAACAATGAGCAGTTCTTC. Amino acid sequence: CASSELKRGSLNNEQFF.

This clonotype was detected many times. The chain uses TRBV6-5 and TRBJ2-5; D might be TRBD2 (6 bases). Trimming pared 6 bases from V and 6 bases from J, leaving 14 bases between. This CDR3 region has 13 residues. Germline V CDR1 and CDR2: MNHEY, SVGAGI. CDR3 DNA: TGTGCCAGCAGCCCCGGGAGAGAAAAGACCCAGTACTTC. Amino acid sequence: CASSPGREKTQYF.

The chain combines TRBV12-3 or TRBV12-4 with TRBJ2-5, with D possibly TRBD2 on 5 matching bases. The V end lost 5 bases, the J end lost 4 bases, and 17 bases lay between the germline ends. The CDR3 runs to 15 residues. CDR3 in amino acids: CASSLPAPGRETQYF. The CDR3, as DNA: TGTGCCAGCAGTCTACCGGCCCCGGGGAGAGAGACCCAGTACTTC.

V and J are TRBV2 and TRBJ2-7; 8 bases match TRBD1. Germline lookup yields CDR1 SNHLY and CDR2 FYNNEI. This CDR3 is 13 amino acids long. With V trimmed by 5 bases and J by 6 bases, 6 bases remained unmatched. The CDR3, as DNA: TGTGCCAGCAGTTTCGACAGGGGTAGCGAGCAGTACTTC. It translates to CASSFDRGSEQYF.

With regard to this clonotype: Its ends do not fully match the called genes, so a read error is possible. The chain has TRBV10-3 and TRBJ2-7; TRBD2 matches at 10 bases. The CDR3 is made up of 16 amino acids. Germline loops: CDR1 ENHRY, CDR2 SYGVKD. CDR3 nucleotide sequence: TGTGCCATCAGTGAGTCTAGCGGGAGGAGCTCCCACGAGCAGTACTTC. Encoded protein: CAISESSGRSSHEQYF.

This clonotype turned up a few times. The gene calls are TRBV10-3 and TRBJ1-1; D is undetermined. The CDR3 covers 13 residues. Trimming removed 9 bases from V and 5 bases from J, with 16 bases in between. CDR1 is ENHRY and CDR2 is SYGVKD in the germline V gene. The CDR3 bases are TGTGCCATTCTGCCCTATTTGGGGACTGAAGCTTTCTTT. As protein: CAILPYLGTEAFF.

The genes are TRBV6-1 and TRBJ2-1; 8 positions agree with TRBD1. In germline, CDR1 is MNHNS, CDR2 SASEGT. There are 14 residues in the CDR3. V trimming: 5 bases; J trimming: 7 bases; junction bases outside the gene matches: 7. The CDR3 DNA sequence: TGTGCCAGCAGTCCGGGACAGGAGGTAAATGAGCAGTTCTTC. Translating gives CASSPGQEVNEQFF.

This rearrangement joins TRBV27 to TRBJ2-4, with a tentative D call TRBD1 (5 bases). V dropped 4 bases and J dropped 0 bases, with 13 bases sitting between them. The germline CDR1 and CDR2 sequences are MNHEY and SMNVEV (reference sequence). The CDR3 covers 16 residues. CDR3 DNA sequence: TGTGCCAGCAGTTCCATCTCGACAGTAGCCAAAAACATTCAGTACTTC. Its translation is CASSSISTVAKNIQYF.

This clonotype has a handful of counts. This rearrangement joins TRBV20-1 to TRBJ2-7, with a tentative D call TRBD1 (5 bases). This CDR3 contains 15 residues. CDR1 is DFQATT, CDR2 SNEGSKA, per germline (reference sequence). V was trimmed by 2 bases and J by 0 bases, leaving 14 bases between them. CDR3 sequence reads: CSARKFGASSYEQYF. The CDR3 DNA reads as TGCAGTGCTAGAAAATTTGGGGCTAGCTCCTACGAGCAGTACTTC.

This clonotype was counted a few times. In DNA, the CDR3 is TGCGCCAGCAGCACCCTCGGATGGGCTGAAGCTTTCTTT. Protein product: CASSTLGWAEAFF. V is TRBV5-1 and J is TRBJ1-1; D gene uncertain. Germline CDR1 SGHRS, CDR2 YFSETQ. The CDR3 length is 13 residues. Trimming removed 4 bases from V and 6 bases from J, with 13 bases in between.

V is TRBV20-1 and J is TRBJ1-5; no definite D call. V lost 6 bases and J 5 bases, leaving 14 bases between the germline ends. The germline V gene encodes CDR1 DFQATT and CDR2 SNEGSKA (reference sequence). The CDR3 consists of 13 residues. CDR3 in DNA: TGCAGTGCAGAGGGTCTACGAGATCAGCCCCAGCATTTT. This codes for CSAEGLRDQPQHF.

This clonotype has a handful of counts. V and J are TRBV6-6 and TRBJ1-1; D may be TRBD1 (6 bases). Germline CDR1 MNHNY, CDR2 SVGAGI (reference sequence). Trimming stripped 6 bases from V and 0 bases from J, with 11 bases between. This CDR3 spans 14 amino acids. The DNA for the CDR3 is TGTGCCAGCAGACACGGACAGATGAACACTGAAGCTTTCTTT. It specifies CASRHGQMNTEAFF.

The chain recombines TRBV28 with TRBJ2-3; TRBD2 aligns across 7 bases. Germline CDR1 MDHEN, CDR2 SYDVKM. V shed 3 bases, J shed 2 bases, and the junction held 5 bases outside the gene matches. CDR3 length: 15 amino acids. The CDR3 loop is CASSFGAGYTDTQYF. In DNA form, the CDR3 reads TGTGCCAGCAGTTTCGGAGCGGGGTACACAGATACGCAGTATTTT.

This chain uses TRBV11-2 with TRBJ2-7; D gene unclear. V was cut by 4 bases and J by 3 bases, with 19 bases left in between. There are 16 residues in the CDR3. The germline V gene has CDR1 SGHAT and CDR2 FQNNGV. Here the CDR3 reads CASSSTSDQVDYEQYF. The CDR3 DNA is TGTGCCAGCAGCTCGACCAGCGACCAAGTAGACTACGAGCAGTACTTC.

The chain uses TRBV6-5 and TRBJ2-4; TRBD1 is a possible D gene (5 bases). The better agreement between TRBJ2-7 and the DNA end casts doubt on the J call. Germline V CDR1 and CDR2: MNHEY, SVGAGI. There are 14 residues in the CDR3. CDR3 residues: CASSFDSYRYEQYF. The DNA for the CDR3 is TGTGCCAGCAGCTTCGACAGTTACCGTTACGAGCAGTACTTC.

This clonotype has only a few counts. In DNA, the CDR3 is TGTGCCAGCAGCCTCGGGGGGGACATTCAGTACTTC. Protein sequence: CASSLGGDIQYF. This chain joins TRBV4-2 and TRBJ2-4, with 8 bases aligning to TRBD2. The CDR3 extends over 12 amino acids. Unmatched junction bases numbered 1, after V lost 4 bases and J lost 8 bases. Looked up from germline, CDR1 is LGHNA and CDR2 is YNFKEQ.

The chain recombines TRBV4-1 with TRBJ1-2, with 8 bases aligning to TRBD1. The CDR3 consists of 18 residues. V was pared by 4 bases and J by 4 bases, with 17 bases of the junction left unmatched. CDR1 is MGHRA and CDR2 is YSYEKL in the germline V gene. The CDR3 is CASSPNTQQQGVFYGYTF. CDR3 in DNA: TGCGCCAGCAGCCCCAACACTCAACAACAGGGGGTGTTCTATGGCTACACCTTC.

V usage is TRBV20-1 and J usage is TRBJ2-6; D is undetermined. This CDR3 comprises 17 residues. V lost 0 bases and J lost 0, with 12 bases in between. The germline V gene has CDR1 DFQATT and CDR2 SNEGSKA (reference sequence). The CDR3 nucleotides are TGCAGTGCTAGAGATCCCAGGACCAACTCTGGGGCCAACGTCCTGACTTTC. This encodes CSARDPRTNSGANVLTF.

J is TRBJ2-5 and V is TRBV12-3 or TRBV12-4; unclear D gene. The CDR3 has 15 amino acids. With 1 base removed from V and 11 bases from J, the gap between germline ends came to 20 bases. The CDR3 here is CASSLGVTSPNEQYF. The CDR3 nucleotides are TGTGCCAGCAGTTTAGGGGTGACTTCACCGAATGAGCAGTACTTC.

This clonotype was counted between two and nine times. The chain is built from TRBV5-5 and TRBJ2-7, with 11 bases matching TRBD1. The ends lost 5 bases at V and 0 bases at J; junction bases unmatched: 4. This CDR3 region has 15 residues. The germline CDR1 and CDR2 sequences are SGHKS and YYEKEE (reference sequence). DNA for the CDR3: TGTGCCAGCAGAACCGGGACAGGGGGCTCCTACGAGCAGTACTTC. Its protein is CASRTGTGGSYEQYF.

This clonotype has only one observation. The chain is built from TRBV20-1 and TRBJ2-3; perhaps TRBD2 as D (5 bases). This CDR3 spans 14 amino acids. The germline V gene has CDR1 DFQATT and CDR2 SNEGSKA (reference sequence). V lost 6 bases to trimming and J lost 2 bases, with 15 bases between them. The CDR3 DNA follows: TGCAGTGCCCTCTCATGGCGGGCCACAGATACGCAGTATTTT. Its protein is CSALSWRATDTQYF.

The chain joins TRBV2 to TRBJ2-3; TRBD2 matches 7 bases. Germline V gene lookup returns CDR1 SNHLY and CDR2 FYNNEI. The V and J ends lost 6 bases and 0 bases, in that order; junction bases with no gene match: 9. CDR3 length equals 16 residues. The CDR3 bases are TGTGCCAGCAGAAAGGCTAGCGGACTGAGCACAGATACGCAGTATTTT. Translated: CASRKASGLSTDTQYF.

The V gene is TRBV14, the J gene TRBJ2-3; TRBD2 aligns across 8 bases. The ends lost 2 bases at V and 3 bases at J; junction bases unmatched: 13. CDR3 size: 18 residues. Germline CDR1 SGHDN, CDR2 FVKESK. In nucleotides, the CDR3 is TGTGCCAGCAGCCAATTCTCGCGGGGGGCCCACAGAACAGATACGCAGTATTTT. Its translation: CASSQFSRGAHRTDTQYF.

This clonotype appeared a few times. Here the CDR3 DNA reads TGTGCCAGCAGCCCTTTGGGGCAGGGGGAAGTTAGTCGAGTATCCTACGAGCAGTACTTC. This translates into CASSPLGQGEVSRVSYEQYF. V and J are TRBV16 and TRBJ2-7; 7 bases fit TRBD1. This CDR3 region has 20 residues. In germline, CDR1 is KGHSY, CDR2 FQNENV. V was pared by 4 bases and J by 1 base, with 22 bases of the junction left unmatched.

This clonotype was counted only a few times. The chain employs TRBV2 and TRBJ1-1, with a weak D call TRBD1 (6 bases). The CDR3 is made up of 15 amino acids. With 6 bases removed from V and 0 bases from J, the gap between germline ends came to 14 bases. Germline CDR1 and CDR2: SNHLY and FYNNEI. For the CDR3, the DNA is TGTGCCAGCAGAGCTAGGACAGCCATGAACACTGAAGCTTTCTTT. This codes for CASRARTAMNTEAFF.

There are a few counts of this clonotype. At one end the junction does not follow the germline gene, possibly because of a read error. This chain connects TRBV5-6 to TRBJ1-6; D may be TRBD1 (5 bases). This CDR3 has 11 amino acids. Per germline, CDR1 SGHDT and CDR2 YYEEEE. The CDR3 is CTGRDDSPLHF. The CDR3 nucleotides are TGCACGGGCAGGGATGATTCACCCCTCCACTTT.

The chain carries TRBV6-1 and TRBJ2-7; 13 bases match TRBD2. The CDR3 contains 17 residues. V lost 5 bases to trimming and J lost 3 bases; unmatched junction nucleotides: 10. Germline V gene sequence: CDR1 MNHNS, CDR2 SASEGT. The CDR3 sequence: CASSPFWTSGSVYEQYF. DNA of the CDR3: TGTGCCAGCAGTCCCTTTTGGACTAGCGGGAGCGTCTACGAGCAGTACTTC.

The chain links TRBV7-8 to TRBJ2-2; 9 nucleotides agree with TRBD1. CDR3 length equals 16 residues. Germline values: CDR1 SGHVS, CDR2 FQNEAQ. Trimming cost V 4 bases and J 1 base; bases outside gene matches: 4. The CDR3 loop is CASSSDRGRNTGELFF. In DNA, the CDR3 is TGTGCCAGCAGCTCGGACAGGGGTCGGAACACCGGGGAGCTGTTTTTT.